One T cell receptor (beta chain) is described in this entry. The target antigen is unknown. This sample stems from a study of cytomegalovirus exposure and HLA in healthy donors. Whole-study findings and limits: Common viral pathogens seemed, in a later analysis, to connect with several of the most significant clusters. A later analysis linked a missense DCLRE1C variant to TCR beta V- and J-gene trimming.

Vbeta (60) and Jbeta (13) primers were used in the PCR. Using immunoSEQ multiplex PCR, the repertoire was profiled, and TCRdb retains in-frame clones only, with some absent. The sample contains 95,000 to 150,000 clones, over 65% of which appear only once. The source is a woman between 40 and 55 years old in good health and CMV-seropositive. The specimen sequenced was PBMCs.

CDR3 bases: TGTGCCAGCAGCCCGGGACAGACCTACAAAGAGACCCAGTACTTC. This translates into CASSPGQTYKETQYF. This chain uses TRBV7-2 with TRBJ2-5, with 7 nucleotides matching TRBD1. J gave up 3 bases and V 5 bases, and 9 bases lay outside the gene matches. This CDR3 contains 15 residues. Germline lookup yields CDR1 SGHTA and CDR2 FQGNSA.